The clone carrying this T cell receptor beta chain is a singleton in its sample. The antigen remains undetermined. The V gene end was trimmed by 6 bases and the J gene end by 9 bases; junction bases not matched to a gene: 8. CDR3 size: 13 residues. Germline V lookup: CDR1 SNHLY, CDR2 FYNNEI. Measured with immunoSEQ multiplex PCR; TCRdb has only the in-frame clones, and not every one. This table holds 150,000 to 250,000 clones, 72% found once. This specimen comes from a study of cytotoxic CD8 clonotypes in ibrutinib-treated CLL. As for the study in general: Mean yields were nearly 260,000 productive templates and 85,000 to 95,000 productive rearrangements per sample.

The study, taken as a whole, reports: For progressing versus sustained-remission patients, sampling times were not the same.

The specimen was PBMCs, collected after 24 months of ibrutinib treatment. The origin of this receptor is a human donor with chronic lymphocytic leukemia. The genes are TRBV2 and TRBJ2-1, with TRBD1 identical over 7 bases. CDR3 nucleotides: TGTGCCAGCAGCGTTTTAGGGGGCGGTGAGCAGTTCTTC. This gives the protein CASSVLGGGEQFF.